This T cell receptor (beta chain) derives from a study of patients and donors after allogeneic stem cell transplantation. CDR3 size: 14 residues. The germline CDR1 and CDR2 sequences are MNHEY and SVGAGI. V shed 0 bases and J 8 bases; nucleotides not matched to a gene: 4. Via MiXCR, TCRdb re-called the RT-PCR reads, giving one row per CDR3 protein. The table has 900,000 to 1,000,000 distinct CDR3 sequences, around 17% seen once. What was sequenced was blood, either unsorted or a sorted T cell fraction (not recorded which). The receptor comes from a human donor who was either an allogeneic HSCT recipient or a stem cell or donor lymphocyte infusion donor (not recorded which). It is not recorded whose cells these are; they may come from a transplant donor. The rearrangement joins TRBV6-5 to TRBJ2-1; 7 nucleotides align to TRBD2. CDR3 sequence: CASSYSGGGDEQFF. Here the CDR3 DNA reads TGTGCCAGCAGTTACTCGGGCGGGGGAGATGAGCAGTTCTTC.